A selection of T cell receptor beta chains follows, all from one sample in a study of cytotoxic CD8 clonotypes in ibrutinib-treated CLL. Assay: immunoSEQ multiplex PCR; the TCRdb copy retains only in-frame clones and omits some. The sample holds 75,000 to 80,000 clones, roughly 85% seen once. The sequenced sample was PBMCs, obtained after 24 months of ibrutinib treatment. The source of these receptors is a human donor with chronic lymphocytic leukemia. Each CDR3 is given with its conserved first and last residue. Each record gives: CDR3 DNA, CDR3 protein, D gene, J gene, clone size, V gene, CDR3 length. The D gene is left open where the match is weak. Clone size appears in some rows only: once, few, many, or a class for an expanded clone.

cdr3_nt: TGTGCCAGCAGTGAAGCCGGCGGTAATAGCAATCAGCCCCAGCATTTT
cdr3_aa: CASSEAGGNSNQPQHF
d_call: -
j_call: TRBJ1-5
clone_size: -
v_call: TRBV2
cdr3_length: 16

cdr3_nt: TGTGCCAGCAGTTTAAGGAGACTAGCGGCTTACACCGGGGAGCTGTTTTTT
cdr3_aa: CASSLRRLAAYTGELFF
d_call: TRBD2
j_call: TRBJ2-2
clone_size: -
v_call: TRBV28
cdr3_length: 17

cdr3_nt: TGTGCCAGCAGCTTGGACGCACGCAATGAGCAGTTCTTC
cdr3_aa: CASSLDARNEQFF
d_call: -
j_call: TRBJ2-1
clone_size: -
v_call: TRBV5-6
cdr3_length: 13

cdr3_nt: TGTGCCAGCAGCTTGGTAGGACCCGGGCCCGGACACGGGGAGACCCAGTACTTC
cdr3_aa: CASSLVGPGPGHGETQYF
d_call: -
j_call: TRBJ2-5
clone_size: -
v_call: TRBV5-6
cdr3_length: 18

cdr3_nt: TGTGCCAGCAGTTTCGATTCTAGCACAGATACGCAGTATTTT
cdr3_aa: CASSFDSSTDTQYF
d_call: -
j_call: TRBJ2-3
clone_size: -
v_call: TRBV28
cdr3_length: 14

cdr3_nt: TGCAGCGTTCAAACTAGCGGGAGGGCAGATACGCAGTATTTT
cdr3_aa: CSVQTSGRADTQYF
d_call: TRBD2
j_call: TRBJ2-3
clone_size: few
v_call: TRBV29-1
cdr3_length: 14

cdr3_nt: TGTGCCAGCAGCACGAGAATTGGAAACACCATATATTTT
cdr3_aa: CASSTRIGNTIYF
d_call: -
j_call: TRBJ1-3
clone_size: few
v_call: TRBV5-6
cdr3_length: 13

cdr3_nt: TGTGCCAGCAATCGAGTACTAGCCACTGAGCAGTTCTTC
cdr3_aa: CASNRVLATEQFF
d_call: -
j_call: TRBJ2-1
clone_size: few
v_call: TRBV2
cdr3_length: 13

cdr3_nt: TGTGCCAGCAGTGAAGCGCGATTCAGCAGGGGCGGTGGAAACACTGAAGCTTTCTTT
cdr3_aa: CASSEARFSRGGGNTEAFF
d_call: -
j_call: TRBJ1-1
clone_size: -
v_call: TRBV6-1
cdr3_length: 19

cdr3_nt: TGTGCCAGCAGCGGAACAGGGACTACCGGGGAGCTGTTTTTT
cdr3_aa: CASSGTGTTGELFF
d_call: -
j_call: TRBJ2-2
clone_size: -
v_call: TRBV9
cdr3_length: 14

cdr3_nt: TGTGCCAGCAGCTCCCCCGGCTCGGGCGATGAAAAACTGTTTTTT
cdr3_aa: CASSSPGSGDEKLFF
d_call: -
j_call: TRBJ1-4
clone_size: -
v_call: TRBV11-2
cdr3_length: 15

cdr3_nt: TGTGCCACCCAAACCGGAGGGCTCGGCACAGATACGCAGTATTTT
cdr3_aa: CATQTGGLGTDTQYF
d_call: -
j_call: TRBJ2-3
clone_size: -
v_call: TRBV7-9
cdr3_length: 15

cdr3_nt: TGTGCCAGCAGAGGAGGGTTGGGGTCTGGAAACACCATATATTTT
cdr3_aa: CASRGGLGSGNTIYF
d_call: -
j_call: TRBJ1-3
clone_size: -
v_call: TRBV6-1
cdr3_length: 15

cdr3_nt: TGTGCCAGCCAGGGTGTGAGAGAGCAGTACTTC
cdr3_aa: CASQGVREQYF
d_call: -
j_call: TRBJ2-7
clone_size: -
v_call: TRBV18
cdr3_length: 11

cdr3_nt: TGTGCCATGAGAACGAGCTATGGCTACACCTTC
cdr3_aa: CAMRTSYGYTF
d_call: -
j_call: TRBJ1-2
clone_size: few
v_call: TRBV6-1
cdr3_length: 11

cdr3_nt: TGTGCCATCAGTGAGTTCGGGGGGCGGGACACCGGGGAGCTGTTTTTT
cdr3_aa: CAISEFGGRDTGELFF
d_call: -
j_call: TRBJ2-2
clone_size: -
v_call: TRBV10-3
cdr3_length: 16

cdr3_nt: TGTGCCAGCAGCCAAGGGGCGGGGGGAAGCTCCTACGAGCAGTACTTC
cdr3_aa: CASSQGAGGSSYEQYF
d_call: TRBD2
j_call: TRBJ2-7
clone_size: once
v_call: TRBV4-2
cdr3_length: 16

cdr3_nt: TGTGCCAGTACCCAAGGGGGTCAGCCCCAGCATTTT
cdr3_aa: CASTQGGQPQHF
d_call: -
j_call: TRBJ1-5
clone_size: -
v_call: TRBV19
cdr3_length: 12

cdr3_nt: TGTGCCAGCAGCCAAGACCAGGGGTTGAATGAAAAACTGTTTTTT
cdr3_aa: CASSQDQGLNEKLFF
d_call: -
j_call: TRBJ1-4
clone_size: -
v_call: TRBV14
cdr3_length: 15

cdr3_nt: TGTGCCAGCAGCCGAGAGGACCCTAATGAAAAACTGTTTTTT
cdr3_aa: CASSREDPNEKLFF
d_call: -
j_call: TRBJ1-4
clone_size: -
v_call: TRBV4-2
cdr3_length: 14

cdr3_nt: TGTGCCAGCAGGCGAGGGGCTAATGAAAAACTGTTTTTT
cdr3_aa: CASRRGANEKLFF
d_call: -
j_call: TRBJ1-4
clone_size: -
v_call: TRBV2
cdr3_length: 13

cdr3_nt: TGTGCCTGGAGATCCCCCACCCGGAGCTCCTACGAGCAGTACTTC
cdr3_aa: CAWRSPTRSSYEQYF
d_call: -
j_call: TRBJ2-7
clone_size: -
v_call: TRBV30
cdr3_length: 15

cdr3_nt: TGTGCCAGCAGCCCCGTCTGGGGAGGGCCGAATGAGCAGTTCTTC
cdr3_aa: CASSPVWGGPNEQFF
d_call: TRBD2
j_call: TRBJ2-1
clone_size: once
v_call: TRBV9
cdr3_length: 15

cdr3_nt: TGTGCCAGCAGTTACTCGATGGGGGATGGCTACGAGCAGTACTTC
cdr3_aa: CASSYSMGDGYEQYF
d_call: -
j_call: TRBJ2-7
clone_size: -
v_call: TRBV6-5
cdr3_length: 15

cdr3_nt: TGTGCCAGTAGTAAGATAGCGGTGAGTTCAAACAATGAGCAGTTCTTC
cdr3_aa: CASSKIAVSSNNEQFF
d_call: -
j_call: TRBJ2-1
clone_size: few
v_call: TRBV19
cdr3_length: 16

cdr3_nt: TGTGCTAGTGGTTTGCTAGGACAGGGGGGCCCCGGGGAGCAGTTCTTC
cdr3_aa: CASGLLGQGGPGEQFF
d_call: TRBD1
j_call: TRBJ2-1
clone_size: -
v_call: TRBV12-5
cdr3_length: 16

cdr3_nt: TGCAGCGTTGAAGGGGGGCCCCAAAGCCTCTACGAGCAGTACTTC
cdr3_aa: CSVEGGPQSLYEQYF
d_call: -
j_call: TRBJ2-7
clone_size: -
v_call: TRBV29-1
cdr3_length: 15

cdr3_nt: TGTGCCAGCAGCCACCTCTCGAGGGGGGACAATCAGCCCCAGCATTTT
cdr3_aa: CASSHLSRGDNQPQHF
d_call: -
j_call: TRBJ1-5
clone_size: once
v_call: TRBV5-5
cdr3_length: 16

cdr3_nt: TGTGCCAGTAGTATAGGAGGCGGCCCCCAAGAGACCCAGTACTTC
cdr3_aa: CASSIGGGPQETQYF
d_call: -
j_call: TRBJ2-5
clone_size: -
v_call: TRBV19
cdr3_length: 15

cdr3_nt: TGTGCCAGCAGTAGAGGCGGGTCAATCGAGCAGTACTTC
cdr3_aa: CASSRGGSIEQYF
d_call: -
j_call: TRBJ2-7
clone_size: -
v_call: TRBV25-1
cdr3_length: 13

cdr3_nt: TGTGCCACCCTTGGCGCGGGAGGGCCAAGTGAGACCCAGTACTTC
cdr3_aa: CATLGAGGPSETQYF
d_call: TRBD2
j_call: TRBJ2-5
clone_size: -
v_call: TRBV2
cdr3_length: 15

cdr3_nt: TGCGCCAGCAGCTATACCTTGTCCCGGGCGGGCACTGAAGCTTTCTTT
cdr3_aa: CASSYTLSRAGTEAFF
d_call: -
j_call: TRBJ1-1
clone_size: -
v_call: TRBV4-3
cdr3_length: 16

cdr3_nt: TGTGCCAGCAGTTGGCAGAAGCGGGCTAGGGAGACCCAGTACTTC
cdr3_aa: CASSWQKRARETQYF
d_call: -
j_call: TRBJ2-5
clone_size: -
v_call: TRBV28
cdr3_length: 15

cdr3_nt: TGTGCCAGCAGCTTAGCGGGCGGGGCCTACGAGCAGTACTTC
cdr3_aa: CASSLAGGAYEQYF
d_call: -
j_call: TRBJ2-7
clone_size: -
v_call: TRBV7-2
cdr3_length: 14

cdr3_nt: TGTGCCAGCAGCCTGGGAGGTGACAGGGGTACTCGTGAGCAGTTCTTC
cdr3_aa: CASSLGGDRGTREQFF
d_call: TRBD1
j_call: TRBJ2-1
clone_size: -
v_call: TRBV5-4
cdr3_length: 16

cdr3_nt: TGTGCCAGCAGCTTAGAAGTAAACACCATATATTTT
cdr3_aa: CASSLEVNTIYF
d_call: -
j_call: TRBJ1-3
clone_size: few
v_call: TRBV11-2
cdr3_length: 12

cdr3_nt: TGTGCCAGCAGTCAGGACAGACAAGAGACCCAGTACTTC
cdr3_aa: CASSQDRQETQYF
d_call: -
j_call: TRBJ2-5
clone_size: few
v_call: TRBV27
cdr3_length: 13

cdr3_nt: TGTGCCAGCAGTGAGTCCCCAGGGCGCTCCTACGAGCAGTACTTC
cdr3_aa: CASSESPGRSYEQYF
d_call: -
j_call: TRBJ2-7
clone_size: -
v_call: TRBV2
cdr3_length: 15

cdr3_nt: TGTGCCAGCAGTCGCTTAGTGGGGCACTACGAGCAGTACTTC
cdr3_aa: CASSRLVGHYEQYF
d_call: -
j_call: TRBJ2-7
clone_size: few
v_call: TRBV28
cdr3_length: 14

cdr3_nt: TGTGCCAGCAGTGCCAGTATTGGAGTCTATGGCTACACCTTC
cdr3_aa: CASSASIGVYGYTF
d_call: -
j_call: TRBJ1-2
clone_size: -
v_call: TRBV27
cdr3_length: 14

cdr3_nt: TGTGCCAGCAGTCCGACAGGGCGATGTTACGAGCAGTACTTC
cdr3_aa: CASSPTGRCYEQYF
d_call: TRBD1
j_call: TRBJ2-7
clone_size: -
v_call: TRBV6-7
cdr3_length: 14

cdr3_nt: TGTGCCAGCAGCTTGGTTGGGACGGCGAACACCGGGGAGCTGTTTTTT
cdr3_aa: CASSLVGTANTGELFF
d_call: -
j_call: TRBJ2-2
clone_size: -
v_call: TRBV5-4
cdr3_length: 16

cdr3_nt: TGTGCCAGCAGATCTAAAGAACGCGCCGAAGAGACCCAGTACTTC
cdr3_aa: CASRSKERAEETQYF
d_call: -
j_call: TRBJ2-5
clone_size: -
v_call: TRBV7-9
cdr3_length: 15

cdr3_nt: TGTGCCAGCAGCTTAGTAAGTCCCCGGAACACCGGGGAGCTGTTTTTT
cdr3_aa: CASSLVSPRNTGELFF
d_call: -
j_call: TRBJ2-2
clone_size: once
v_call: TRBV7-2
cdr3_length: 16

cdr3_nt: TGTGCCAGCAGCTTAAATCCAGGGGGCAATGAGCAGTTCTTC
cdr3_aa: CASSLNPGGNEQFF
d_call: TRBD1
j_call: TRBJ2-1
clone_size: -
v_call: TRBV7-3
cdr3_length: 14

cdr3_nt: TGTGCCACCAGCAGCGGACGACAGGGGAGCAATCAGCCCCAGCATTTT
cdr3_aa: CATSSGRQGSNQPQHF
d_call: TRBD1
j_call: TRBJ1-5
clone_size: once
v_call: TRBV15
cdr3_length: 16

cdr3_nt: TGTGCCTGGAGTATCCTTCACCTTGGACTAGCGGGGGAAGAGACCCAGTACTTC
cdr3_aa: CAWSILHLGLAGEETQYF
d_call: TRBD2
j_call: TRBJ2-5
clone_size: -
v_call: TRBV30
cdr3_length: 18

cdr3_nt: TGTGCCAGCACCACCCAAGGGGTTGGAGAGACCCAGTACTTC
cdr3_aa: CASTTQGVGETQYF
d_call: -
j_call: TRBJ2-5
clone_size: once
v_call: TRBV6-1
cdr3_length: 14

cdr3_nt: TGTGCCAGCAGCTTAGTTAGCGGCACAGATACGCAGTATTTT
cdr3_aa: CASSLVSGTDTQYF
d_call: -
j_call: TRBJ2-3
clone_size: -
v_call: TRBV7-9
cdr3_length: 14

cdr3_nt: TGTGCCAGCAGCTTAGAGGTTACACAAGAGACCCAGTACTTC
cdr3_aa: CASSLEVTQETQYF
d_call: -
j_call: TRBJ2-5
clone_size: -
v_call: TRBV9
cdr3_length: 14

cdr3_nt: TGTGCCAGCAGTGTCGGACTCTACGAGCAGTACTTC
cdr3_aa: CASSVGLYEQYF
d_call: -
j_call: TRBJ2-7
clone_size: -
v_call: TRBV2
cdr3_length: 12

cdr3_nt: TGTGCCAGCAGCCGGGGCTACGAGCAGTACTTC
cdr3_aa: CASSRGYEQYF
d_call: -
j_call: TRBJ2-7
clone_size: -
v_call: TRBV7-2
cdr3_length: 11

cdr3_nt: TGTGCCAGCAGTGTCGGGGGGTACCAAGAGACCCAGTACTTC
cdr3_aa: CASSVGGYQETQYF
d_call: TRBD2
j_call: TRBJ2-5
clone_size: once
v_call: TRBV9
cdr3_length: 14

cdr3_nt: TGCGCCAGCAGCTTCGTAGTTCAGGACACCGGGGAGCTGTTTTTT
cdr3_aa: CASSFVVQDTGELFF
d_call: -
j_call: TRBJ2-2
clone_size: -
v_call: TRBV5-1
cdr3_length: 15

cdr3_nt: TGTGCCAGCAGCTTGGTTGGCTACGATAACACCGGGGAGCTGTTTTTT
cdr3_aa: CASSLVGYDNTGELFF
d_call: -
j_call: TRBJ2-2
clone_size: -
v_call: TRBV7-2
cdr3_length: 16

cdr3_nt: TGCGCCAGCAGCTTGGACAGCGGACTAGATACGCAGTATTTT
cdr3_aa: CASSLDSGLDTQYF
d_call: -
j_call: TRBJ2-3
clone_size: -
v_call: TRBV5-1
cdr3_length: 14

cdr3_nt: TGTGCCAGCAGTGAAATCGGGGGGCCTTCGGGCACCGGGGAGCTGTTTTTT
cdr3_aa: CASSEIGGPSGTGELFF
d_call: -
j_call: TRBJ2-2
clone_size: -
v_call: TRBV2
cdr3_length: 17